The present T cell receptor beta chain was sequenced within a study of Ad26.COV2.S vaccination and SARS-CoV-2 variants. The table came from immunoSEQ multiplex PCR; TCRdb's copy has only in-frame clones and leaves some out. The data show around 300,000 clones, approximately 90% seen once. With regard to this clone: Its antigen is currently unknown.

Notes on the study in general: Substantial breadth was reportedly displayed by spike-specific CD8+ and CD4+ T cell responses after vaccination.

Trimming took 5 bases from V and 1 from J, leaving 9 bases between them. Germline V gene data show CDR1 as SGDLS and CDR2 as YYNGEE. This CDR3 has 13 amino acids. Treatment specified: some 20 received Ad26.COV2.S at low or high dose, single or two shots; about five received placebo; per-sample allocation not given. Vaccine and placebo recipients were sampled on day 63 after the first injection. An Ad26 vector expressing Wuhan-strain SARS-CoV-2 spike constituted the vaccine. Sample: peripheral blood, taken in a trial of Ad26.COV2.S vaccine versus placebo. This chain connects TRBV9 to TRBJ1-1; D unclear. The sequence derives from a person aged 18-65 years who received the Ad26.COV2.S COVID-19 vaccine or a placebo. The CDR3 region is CASRGDGNTEAFF. CDR3 nucleotides: TGTGCCAGCAGAGGCGACGGGAACACTGAAGCTTTCTTT. Based on the CDR3 plus reference TRBV9 and TRBJ1-1, the full variable domain is DSGVTQTPKHLITATGQRVTLRCSPRSGDLSVYWYQQSLDQGLQFLIQYYNGEERAKGNILERFSAQQFPDLHSELNLSSLELGDSALYFCASRGDGNTEAFFGQGTRLTVV.